These T cell receptor beta chains were read from a single sample in a study of blood T cells in healthy people across ages. TCRdb reprocessed the 5' RACE reads via MiXCR and lists one record per CDR3 protein. The repertoire includes 500,000 to 650,000 distinct CDR3 sequences, about 28% of them detected once, and 3% to 4% sits in the top ten. The data also belong to a second study, concerning T cells of mothers and their children.

The specimen was blood. The receptor source for this set is a boy younger than 10 in good health. CDR3s include the opening cysteine and the closing phenylalanine or tryptophan. Each record gives: D gene, J gene, clone size, V gene, CDR3 DNA, CDR3 protein. D genes are given only for firm matches. Where a row states a size, it is once, few, many or the class of an expanded clone; other rows omit it.

.,TRBJ2-5,.,TRBV12-3/TRBV12-4,TGTGCCAGCAGTTTGGGACACACAGAGACCCAGTACTTC,CASSLGHTETQYF
TRBD2,TRBJ2-3,.,TRBV10-3,TGTGCCATTCAGCGGGGGGGAGTTGCAGATACGCAGTATTTT,CAIQRGGVADTQYF
.,TRBJ1-1,.,TRBV4-3,TGCGCCAGCAGCCTAGGCGAGGGTCTGCGAGCTTTCTTT,CASSLGEGLRAFF
.,TRBJ1-5,.,TRBV20-1,TGCAGTGCTAGACCTCCGGGACCCGAGAATCAGCCCCAGCATTTT,CSARPPGPENQPQHF
TRBD2,TRBJ2-7,few,TRBV14,TGTGCCAGCAGCCGAAGCGGGGGGTCCTACGAGCAGTACTTC,CASSRSGGSYEQYF
TRBD2,TRBJ2-1,.,TRBV4-1,TGCGCCAGCAGCCAAGCGCGGCTAGCGGTCTACAATGAGCAGTTCTTC,CASSQARLAVYNEQFF
.,TRBJ1-1,.,TRBV7-9,TGTGCCAGCAGCTTGGGACCGGACACTGAAGCTTTCTTT,CASSLGPDTEAFF
.,TRBJ2-5,.,TRBV11-2,TGTGCCAGCAGCCTGGGAGGTTGGCCTTCGGAGACCCAGTACTTC,CASSLGGWPSETQYF
.,TRBJ2-7,.,TRBV27,TGTGCCAGCAGTCGCTACAGGGAGCAGGCTTACGAGCAGTACTTC,CASSRYREQAYEQYF
.,TRBJ2-1,.,TRBV10-3,TGTGCCACCCGACCCCCACTTCACAATGAGCAGTTCTTC,CATRPPLHNEQFF
TRBD1,TRBJ1-6,.,TRBV5-4,TGTGCCAGCAGCGTTGGGACAGGGTCAGGCAATTCACCCCTCCACTTT,CASSVGTGSGNSPLHF
TRBD1,TRBJ2-7,.,TRBV27,TGTGCCACCAAGGGAAATACTGAGGGGGCAACCTACGAGCAGTACTTC,CATKGNTEGATYEQYF
TRBD2,TRBJ2-2,.,TRBV12-3/TRBV12-4,TGTGCCAGCAGTTTAATCTCTGTACTAGCGGGTTGGACCGGGGAGCTGTTTTTT,CASSLISVLAGWTGELFF
TRBD2,TRBJ2-7,few,TRBV27,TGTGCCAGCAGTTTAAGGCCCAGCGGGGGATCCTACGAGCAGTACTTC,CASSLRPSGGSYEQYF
.,TRBJ2-4,once,TRBV29-1,TGCAGCGTTAAGGGGAGTTTTCTAGCCAAAAACATTCAGTACTTC,CSVKGSFLAKNIQYF
.,TRBJ2-7,.,TRBV27,TGTGCCAGCCCCCCCCGGAACTACGAGCAGTACTTC,CASPPRNYEQYF
.,TRBJ1-1,.,TRBV29-1,TGCAGCGTTGAGGTGTCTTGGGAGACTGAAGCTTTCTTT,CSVEVSWETEAFF
.,TRBJ2-3,few,TRBV14,TGTGCCAGCAGCCAAGATCTTGAACAAATCACAGATACGCAGTATTTT,CASSQDLEQITDTQYF
.,TRBJ2-4,few,TRBV5-1,TGCGCCAGCAGCTTGGCGGGACTGGCCCAAAACATTCAGTACTTC,CASSLAGLAQNIQYF
TRBD2,TRBJ2-3,few,TRBV7-2,TGTGCCAGCAGCTTACCGCTTCGCGGGAGGGCCCTTCAAGATACGCAGTATTTT,CASSLPLRGRALQDTQYF
TRBD1,TRBJ1-3,few,TRBV6-2/TRBV6-3,TGTGCCAGCACCCAACCGGGACAGCTAGGTGGAAACACCATATATTTT,CASTQPGQLGGNTIYF
.,TRBJ2-6,.,TRBV20-1,TGCAGTGCTAGGACTGGATCTGGGGCCAACGTCCTGACTTTC,CSARTGSGANVLTF
.,TRBJ2-7,.,TRBV6-2/TRBV6-3,TGTGCCAGCAGTTACGGCCTCGGGGGAAGGAACGAGCAGTACTTC,CASSYGLGGRNEQYF
TRBD1,TRBJ2-2,few,TRBV11-2,TGTGCCAGCAGCCCCGGGACAGCTTCGCCCACCGGGGAGCTGTTTTTT,CASSPGTASPTGELFF